One and the same sample provided the 20 T cell receptor beta chains below, sequenced in a study of blood T cell repertoires in COVID-19. Using immunoSEQ multiplex PCR, the repertoire was profiled, and TCRdb retains in-frame clones only, with some absent. The sample consists of some 45,000 clones, around 80% of them appearing once. What was sequenced was peripheral blood. Receptors originate from a man between 65 and 85 years old with acute or convalescent COVID-19.

The chain links TRBV6-1 to TRBJ1-4; 7 bases are shared with TRBD1. With 3 bases clipped from V and 5 bases from J, the junction kept 6 bases outside the gene matches. This CDR3 is built from 15 residues. The germline CDR1 and CDR2 sequences are MNHNS and SASEGT. The CDR3 protein is CASSEMTGRNEKLFF. CDR3 coding DNA: TGTGCCAGCAGTGAGATGACAGGGAGGAATGAAAAACTGTTTTTT.

The chain combines TRBV7-2 with TRBJ1-5; maybe TRBD1 (5 bases). V lost 5 bases to trimming and J lost 3 bases, with 11 bases between them. The length of the CDR3 is 14 residues. Germline V gene data show CDR1 as SGHTA and CDR2 as FQGNSA. The CDR3 nucleotides are TGTGCCAGCAGCCAGGGACTAAACAATCAGCCCCAGCATTTT. Its protein product is CASSQGLNNQPQHF.

This rearrangement joins TRBV6-4 to TRBJ1-1; D gene ambiguous. The CDR3 extends over 13 amino acids. From germline, CDR1 is MRHNA and CDR2 SNTAGT. The germline V and J ends were trimmed by 4 bases and 0 bases, with 6 bases remaining between them. CDR3 in DNA: TGTGCCAGCAGTGTGGCGGTGAACACTGAAGCTTTCTTT. Its protein product is CASSVAVNTEAFF.

The CDR3 region has the DNA TGTGCCAGCAGTGACAGGGGGATCTGGGGCTACACCTTC. The encoded protein is CASSDRGIWGYTF. The chain uses TRBV7-2 and TRBJ1-2, with 9 bases that match TRBD1. The CDR3 is made up of 13 amino acids. Germline-derived CDR1 and CDR2 are SGHTA and FQGNSA. V shed 6 bases, J shed 8 bases, and the junction held 7 bases outside the gene matches.

There are a few counts of this clone. The chain uses TRBV10-2 and TRBJ2-7, with D possibly TRBD2 on 6 matching bases. Germline values: CDR1 WSHSY, CDR2 SAAADI. The length of the CDR3 is 13 residues. Trimming cost V 7 bases and J 3 bases, with 13 bases left between them. The CDR3 is CASKGGVYYEQYF. The CDR3 bases are TGCGCCAGCAAAGGCGGGGTTTACTACGAGCAGTACTTC.

The V call is TRBV24-1, the J call TRBJ1-5, with a weak D call TRBD1 (5 bases). Trimming shortened V by 9 bases and J by 6 bases, and 14 bases separated the two germline ends. Looked up from germline, CDR1 is KGHDR and CDR2 is SFDVKD. The CDR3 is 13 residues long. CDR3 sequence (DNA): TGTGCCACCTCTTCGGGGGGGGTTCAGCCCCAGCATTTT. Protein product: CATSSGGVQPQHF.

The V and J genes are TRBV5-1 and TRBJ2-3, with 7 bases identical to TRBD1. J gave up 4 bases and V 4 bases, and 6 bases lay outside the gene matches. Looked up from germline, CDR1 is SGHRS and CDR2 is YFSETQ. This CDR3 is 14 amino acids long. CDR3 residues: CASSPDRESDTQYF. CDR3 coding DNA: TGCGCCAGCAGCCCAGACAGGGAATCAGATACGCAGTATTTT. Using reference TRBV5-1 and TRBJ2-3 for the parts outside the CDR3, the full variable domain is KAGVTQTPRYLIKTRGQQVTLSCSPISGHRSVSWYQQTPGQGLQFLFEYFSETQRNKGNFPGRFSGRQFSNSRSEMNVSTLELGDSALYLCASSPDRESDTQYFGPGTRLTVL.

The CDR3 spells CASSNLKGVDGYTF. In DNA form, the CDR3 reads TGTGCCAGCAGTAACCTAAAGGGAGTGGATGGCTACACCTTC. The chain carries TRBV6-7 and TRBJ1-2; D uncertain. TRBV6-7 is an ORF, with its function uncertain. This CDR3 has 14 residues. V was shortened by 5 bases and J by 6 bases, with 16 bases between the two germline ends.

The chain combines TRBV4-2 with TRBJ1-1; a weak D match, TRBD1 (5 bases). CDR1 is LGHNA, CDR2 YNFKEQ, per germline. The CDR3 spans 19 residues. Trimming removed 0 bases at V and 0 bases at J, with 20 bases between. Written as DNA, the CDR3 is TGTGCCAGCAGCCAAGAGTTAACGCAGGGAGGGTTGATGAACACTGAAGCTTTCTTT. It specifies CASSQELTQGGLMNTEAFF.

The rearrangement links TRBV7-2 to TRBJ1-4, with unresolved D. The ends were cut back, 5 bases at V and 10 bases at J, with 14 bases in the middle. Germline V gene lookup returns CDR1 SGHTA and CDR2 FQGNSA. This CDR3 is 13 amino acids long. The DNA for the CDR3 is TGTGCCAGCAGCACCCCCATTAGTGGAAAACTGTTTTTT. Encoded protein: CASSTPISGKLFF.

This chain uses TRBV7-9 with TRBJ2-7, with TRBD1 as a possible D gene (8 bases). The CDR3 has 15 amino acids. Trimming took off 4 bases at V and 3 bases at J, with 16 bases between the two ends. CDR1 and CDR2 from the germline V gene are SEHNR and FQNEAQ (reference sequence). The CDR3 loop reads CASSSYTGGVYEQYF. Here the CDR3 DNA reads TGTGCCAGCAGCTCCTACACAGGGGGGGTCTACGAGCAGTACTTC.

The chain's CDR3 is CASSPSSSNWRNTEAFF. In nucleotides, the CDR3 is TGTGCCAGCTCACCATCTTCTAGTAATTGGAGGAACACTGAAGCTTTCTTT. The chain employs TRBV18 and TRBJ1-1; D not certain. The germline V and J ends were trimmed by 2 bases and 1 base, with 17 bases remaining between them. Germline CDR1 and CDR2: KGHSH and LQKENI. This CDR3 region has 17 residues.

This clone was observed a few times. CDR3 amino acids: CASSLGQSLETFF. The CDR3 nucleotides are TGTGCCAGCAGTTTAGGACAGTCATTGGAAACTTTCTTT. The rearrangement links TRBV27 to TRBJ1-1; D is perhaps TRBD1 (6 bases). The CDR3 totals 13 residues. The V and J ends lost 2 bases and 12 bases respectively, with 16 bases between them. From germline, CDR1 is MNHEY and CDR2 SMNVEV (reference sequence).

This chain joins TRBV5-1 and TRBJ1-2, with D possibly matching TRBD1 (6 bases). The CDR3 consists of 14 residues. V lost 4 bases and J lost 3, with 13 bases in between. In germline, CDR1 is SGHRS, CDR2 YFSETQ. The chain's CDR3 is CASSVGAGDYGYTF. The CDR3 coding sequence is TGCGCCAGCAGCGTGGGGGCAGGGGACTATGGCTACACCTTC.

The chain couples TRBV9 to TRBJ2-1; TRBD2 agrees at 7 bases. The CDR3 is 14 amino acids. Trimming took 0 bases from V and 7 from J; bases not matched to a gene: 4. Germline values: CDR1 SGDLS, CDR2 YYNGEE. The CDR3 bases are TGTGCCAGCAGCGTAGCCGGACTAGAAAATGAGCAGTTCTTC. This gives the protein CASSVAGLENEQFF.

The sample holds one count of this clone. This chain uses TRBV7-2 with TRBJ2-7, with a weak D call TRBD2 (6 bases). V was trimmed by 7 bases and J by 2 bases, leaving 15 bases between them. Germline-derived CDR1 and CDR2 are SGHTA and FQGNSA. The CDR3 covers 14 residues. CDR3 residues: CASIPPGATYEQYF. Written as DNA, the CDR3 is TGTGCCAGCATCCCTCCGGGAGCTACCTACGAGCAGTACTTC.

The table lists this clone with a count of one. The V gene is TRBV5-1, the J gene TRBJ1-4, with 8 bases lining up with TRBD1. Unmatched junction bases numbered 2, after V lost 4 bases and J lost 0 bases. The CDR3 sequence is 15 residues long. The V gene's germline CDR1 is SGHRS and CDR2 YFSETQ. CDR3 in DNA: TGCGCCAGCAGCCCGGGACAGGCAACTAATGAAAAACTGTTTTTT. Translated, it gives CASSPGQATNEKLFF.

This clone rates as medium-sized. This chain connects TRBV7-6 to TRBJ2-2; 9 nucleotides align to TRBD1. CDR3 length equals 15 residues. Germline CDR1 SGHVS, CDR2 FNYEAQ. The junction had 6 bases not matched to a gene; V was cut back by 5 bases and J by 5 bases. CDR3 nucleotides: TGTGCCAGCAGCGCGACAGGGGGAGTAACCGGGGAGCTGTTTTTT. It is translated as CASSATGGVTGELFF.

In this sample, this clone turned up a few times. The chain uses TRBV7-8 and TRBJ2-1; weak D call: TRBD2 (5 bases). V was clipped by 11 bases and J by 6 bases, with 17 bases between them. The CDR3 loop spans 13 amino acids. The V gene's germline CDR1 is SGHVS and CDR2 FQNEAQ. The CDR3 bases are TGTGCCGTCCAACTAGAGCACTTCAATGAGCAGTTCTTC. Amino acid sequence: CAVQLEHFNEQFF.

Written as DNA, the CDR3 is TGTGCCAGCAGCTTGCGACTAGCGGGGGGGAGAACAGATACGCAGTATTTT. It is translated as CASSLRLAGGRTDTQYF. The chain recombines TRBV7-2 with TRBJ2-3; 14 nucleotides agree with TRBD2. The CDR3 contains 17 residues. The junction had 5 bases not matched to a gene; V was cut back by 3 bases and J by 3 bases. CDR1 and CDR2 (germline): SGHTA, FQGNSA.